The present entry profiles one T cell receptor (beta chain) with its context. Its antigen is not identified. Researchers used template switching to add UMIs featuring a 6-nucleotide sample barcode. TCRdb re-called the 5' RACE reads, yielding one record per CDR3 amino acid sequence without DNA. Recorded here are over 150,000 distinct CDR3 sequences; the top ten clones represent over 2.5%. This sample is part of a study of monozygotic twins with inflammatory bowel disease. Findings and limits, study-wide: Especially where disease activity was present, IBD patients had fewer clonotypes in common with others than healthy twins did. Support was lacking for any single strong IBD-associated signal or clonotype. Compared with healthy co-twins, IBD patients showed reduced TCRbeta repertoire diversity by inverse Simpson.

The germline gives CDR1 SQVTM, CDR2 ANQGSEA. The CDR3 runs to 14 residues. The chain carries TRBV29-1 and TRBJ2-3; the D gene TCRdb calls, TRBD2, cannot be checked with no DNA. The sample taken for sequencing was blood. The clonotype comes from a human donor with ulcerative colitis or Crohn's disease, or a healthy co-twin of an affected twin (not recorded which). CDR3 residues: CSVGLAGGPGTQYF.